This T cell receptor beta chain appears in the sequencing data of a study of T cell responses to AZD1222 COVID-19 vaccine. The CDR3 spans 13 residues. Germline CDR1 and CDR2: SNHLY and FYNNEI. J lost 7 bases, V lost 6 bases, and 7 bases had no gene match. This clone is classed as large (0.1 to 1%). Generated by immunoSEQ multiplex PCR, the TCRdb table keeps only in-frame clones and is missing some. Of 95,000 to 150,000 clones in the sample, about 90% were seen once. The rearrangement uses TRBV2 and TRBJ2-7, with 9 bases matching TRBD1. The sequence derives from an adult in good health. Material: peripheral blood, obtained on day 0 of AZD1222 vaccination. DNA of the CDR3: TGTGCCAGCAGCAACGGGACAGGGCGGGAGCAGTACTTC. It is translated as CASSNGTGREQYF.